Below are 2 T cell receptor beta chains sequenced from a single sample in a study of cytotoxic CD8 clonotypes in ibrutinib-treated CLL. Libraries were prepared by immunoSEQ multiplex PCR; TCRdb keeps only in-frame clonotypes and omits some of them. The table has about 300,000 clones, roughly four fifths seen once; the top ten hold about 5%. Source: PBMCs, taken at disease progression, from a patient treated with ibrutinib. The receptor source for this set is a human donor with chronic lymphocytic leukemia.

This chain joins TRBV28 and TRBJ1-2; D is ambiguous. Germline CDR1 and CDR2: MDHEN and SYDVKM. V shed 3 bases and J shed 4 bases, with 12 bases lying between them. CDR3 length: 14 residues. CDR3 coding DNA: TGTGCCAGCAGTTTGGACGGGATTCCCTATGGCTACACCTTC. This translates into CASSLDGIPYGYTF.

Notes on this clone: Other nucleotide sequences in the sample specify the same CDR3. The chain joins TRBV27 to TRBJ2-7; D not certain. The CDR3 contains 14 residues. Germline V gene lookup returns CDR1 MNHEY and CDR2 SMNVEV (reference sequence). Trimming cost V 0 bases and J 2 bases, with 8 bases left between them. CDR3 residues: CASSLSGGTYEQYF. The DNA for the CDR3 is TGTGCCAGCAGTTTATCTGGTGGGACCTACGAGCAGTACTTC.